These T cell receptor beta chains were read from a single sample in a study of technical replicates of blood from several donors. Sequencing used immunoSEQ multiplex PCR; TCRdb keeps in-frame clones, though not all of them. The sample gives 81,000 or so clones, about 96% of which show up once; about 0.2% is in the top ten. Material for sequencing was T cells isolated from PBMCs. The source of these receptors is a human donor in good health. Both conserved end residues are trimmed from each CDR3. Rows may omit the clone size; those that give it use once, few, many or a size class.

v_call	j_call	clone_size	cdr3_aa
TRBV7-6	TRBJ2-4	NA	ASSLTGGENIQY
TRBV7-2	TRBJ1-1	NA	ASSSNRDTLEAF
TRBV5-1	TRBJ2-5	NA	ASSLTSGGETQY
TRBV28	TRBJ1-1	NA	ASSLIFSMNTEAF
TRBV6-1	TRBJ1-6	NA	ASMAGGTNSPLH
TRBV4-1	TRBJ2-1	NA	ASSLQGARSNEQF
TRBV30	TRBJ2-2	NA	AWSGGESPGELF
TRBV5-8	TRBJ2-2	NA	ASSFGQGVGGELF
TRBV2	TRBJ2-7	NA	ASKQYAGAYEQY
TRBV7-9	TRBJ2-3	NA	ASRMRGDTQY
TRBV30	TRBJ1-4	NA	AWSGPLLGEKLF
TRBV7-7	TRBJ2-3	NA	ASSLTESSTDTQY
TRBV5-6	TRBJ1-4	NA	ASSYRGTNEKLF
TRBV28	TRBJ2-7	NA	ASGAYFGVQY
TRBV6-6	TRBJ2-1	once	ASSYMGPYNEQF
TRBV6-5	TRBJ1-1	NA	ASSFLPGNTEAF
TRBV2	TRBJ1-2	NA	AGSDRLDYGYT
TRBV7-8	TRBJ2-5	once	ASSLLLQETQY
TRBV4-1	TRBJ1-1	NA	ASSQEELSVTEAF
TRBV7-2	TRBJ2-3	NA	ASSLDFGVTDTQY
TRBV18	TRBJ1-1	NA	ASSPPIISKGTNEAF
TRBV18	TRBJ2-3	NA	ASSGADTSTDTQY
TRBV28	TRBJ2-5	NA	ASSQGVGQETQY
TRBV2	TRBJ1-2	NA	ASADLRSGRK
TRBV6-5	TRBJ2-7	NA	ASSYSEGPTGEQY
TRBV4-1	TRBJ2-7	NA	ASSQVQGTSGYEQY
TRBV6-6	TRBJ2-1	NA	ASRKREGLSEQF
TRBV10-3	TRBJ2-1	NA	AIMGLAGGQSYNEQF
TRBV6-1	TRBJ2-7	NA	ASSVGGLSYEQY
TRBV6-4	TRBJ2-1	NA	ASSDSSSGDYNEQF
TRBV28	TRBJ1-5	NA	ASETGYNQPQH
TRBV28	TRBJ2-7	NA	AIQPPQGSTTREQY
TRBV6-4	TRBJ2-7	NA	ASKGDLGAYEQY
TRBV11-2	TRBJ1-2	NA	ASRVQGNHGYT
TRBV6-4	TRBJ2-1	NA	ASSEAQWNEQF
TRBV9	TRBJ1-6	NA	ASSATRATGYSPLH
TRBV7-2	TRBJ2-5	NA	ASSLVAQETQY
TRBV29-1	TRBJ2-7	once	SVPGQGTYGEQY
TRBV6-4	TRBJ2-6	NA	ASSEREGSGANVLT
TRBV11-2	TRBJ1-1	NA	ASSFSTAKSEAF
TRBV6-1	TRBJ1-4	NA	ASSVTGAFTNEKLF
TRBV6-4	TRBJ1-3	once	ARDSSSGNTIY
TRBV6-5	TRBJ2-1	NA	ASSYSSGRAFEQF
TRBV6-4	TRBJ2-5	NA	ASSDSGLAGETQY
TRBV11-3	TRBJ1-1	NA	ASSLEGAAEAF
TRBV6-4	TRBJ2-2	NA	ASSQLAHTGELF
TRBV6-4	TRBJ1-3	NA	ASSDSTGGRGDSGNTIY
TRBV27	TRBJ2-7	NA	ASRREAPSYEQY
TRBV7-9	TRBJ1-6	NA	ASSYNNSPLH
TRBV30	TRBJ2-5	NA	AWSLTSGEETQY
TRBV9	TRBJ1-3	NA	ASSPLDRIEDTIY